The subject of this entry is one T cell receptor (beta chain). Its antigen is currently not known. No qualities accompany the bases; no much larger clone lies one base away. V loses 1 base, J loses 6 bases, and the germline ends lie 20 bases apart. The CDR3 goes from the cysteine to the phenylalanine over 17 residues. Of the read, only the CDR3 DNA is kept; its 51 bases are in frame from base 1. In the germline V gene, CDR1 corresponds to SGHDT and CDR2 to YYEEEE. CD8 naive samples were CD45RO-negative cells positively selected for CCR7, giving a CD45RA+CCR7+ population that excluded TemRA cells. The donors were healthy, HIV-negative adults with no recently reported acute infections or vaccinations. Only Caucasian adults living in Nashville, Tennessee, USA were represented among the donors. After blood collection by leukapheresis, PBMCs were isolated using Ficoll-Histopaque density gradient centrifugation and then cryopreserved in the vapor phase of liquid nitrogen. Analytical flow cytometry was used to check the purity and quantity of each magnetically sorted T cell population. From each sorted fraction, genomic DNA was isolated and quantified by UV absorbance on a Nanodrop 2000c.

Using the deep immunoSEQ assay, multiplex PCR amplified TCR CDR3 regions from genomic DNA. Genomic DNA extracted from each cell subset was distributed evenly over all wells of several immunoSEQ 96-well plates, and each plate served as one replicate. Each replicate PCR for sorted subsets received roughly 0.2 ug genomic DNA, equal to roughly 29,000 T cell genomes. The purified libraries were quantified using a Qubit 3.0 fluorometer, sized with a Bioanalyzer 2100, and then quantified again using the KAPA Library Quantification kit. A separate single-read 150-cycle Illumina NextSeq 550 flow cell was used to sequence each immunoSEQ 96-well plate. Processing in the source paper ran as follows. The immunoSEQ output contained only junctional sequences without quality scores, so filtering could not match that applied to full-length reads. Sequences were annotated with PyIR, a Python wrapper for IgBLAST v1.9, using IMGT germline references to assign V/J genes and CDR3. Reads were removed for weak V/J assignments (E-value above 1e-6), missing CDR3, stop codons, out-of-frame junctions, or ambiguous translated residues. V3J clonotypes were defined as sequences sharing the same inferred V gene, J gene, and CDR3 amino acid sequence. Percentage overlap between repertoires was computed as shared unique clonotypes divided by the size of the smaller repertoire. Three approaches were used to assess repertoire richness: RTK rarefaction, the Chao1 estimator, and Recon v2.1 estimates of unobserved clonotypes. For all TCRbeta clonotypes obtained by the gDNA method from four donors, generation probabilities were computed with OLGA. As stored in TCRdb, this immuneACCESS dataset retains in-frame rearrangements with V and J assigned. A fraction of the clones does not appear; measured against another copy, unresolved V genes explain less than half of the discrepancy, and the remainder lacks a known reason. V and J calls and clone size follow that table, whereas D and trimming were derived from the DNA. The sample records about 2,100,000 clones, approximately 94% of which are singletons. The ten most abundant clones make up more than 1.5% of the sample.

This sample is part of a study of shared clonotypes between healthy human individuals (dated by TCRdb to the early 2020s). Some background on the complete study: The cohort included three men and a couple of women between 18 and 49 years of age. For each donor, three plates each were used for CD4 naive and CD4 memory, two plates were used for CD8 naive, and one plate was used for CD8 memory. Blood TCR repertoires of roughly five healthy adults were deeply sequenced to estimate repertoire size and the extent of clonotype sharing between individuals. To increase sequencing depth and limit assay-specific biases, TCR repertoire library preparation and sequencing were carried out by different laboratories using diverse techniques. Per donor, leukapheresis produced somewhere between about 0.85 and 9.5 billion PBMCs.

General conclusions and limits of the study: Rarefaction of sorted-subset datasets indicated incomplete sequencing despite the large sequencing depth. Naive subsets generally had larger estimated clonotype richness than memory subsets did. Sampling was restricted to blood, and TCR repertoires in tissue are likely to differ from TCR repertoires in blood. Compared with non-shared clonotypes, the clonotypes found in all four sorted-subset donors had higher generation probabilities. Based on pairwise subsampling, the degree of clonotype sharing among donors was expected to be affected by sequencing depth. Because the study included only a small number of donors, the genetic and exposure-history diversity represented was limited. Approximately 5% of naive CD4, 3.5% of naive CD8, 2.3% of memory CD4, and about 0.4% of memory CD8 clonotypes were shared across several donors.

The sequenced sample consisted of naive CD8+ T cells from PBMCs. Sample cell subset or site, as interpreted from the label and publication: CD45RA+CCR7+. The chain uses TRBV5-6 and TRBJ2-1; TRBD2 is possibly the D segment (6 matching bases). This clonotype was obtained from a man younger than 35 in good health. Some clones in this sample may be carry-over from other donors' samples. The DNA sequence reads TGTGCCAGCAGCTTGCGGGACGGGACTTGGGGGGTCAATGAGCAGTTCTTC. Protein translation: CASSLRDGTWGVNEQFF.